The present entry profiles one TCR beta chain with its context. Assay used: immunoSEQ multiplex PCR; TCRdb lists only in-frame clones, some missing. The profile shows approximately 150,000 clones, roughly 92% of them singletons. The data were taken from a study of T cell responses to AZD1222 COVID-19 vaccine. V was shortened by 5 bases and J by 8 bases, with 27 bases between the two germline ends. CDR3 length: 17 amino acids. Germline CDR1 and CDR2: MDHEN and SYDVKM. The sequence was collected from an adult who received the AZD1222 COVID-19 vaccine. The input for sequencing was peripheral blood, taken 28 days after the second AZD1222 dose. This sequence joins TRBV28 and TRBJ1-2; no clear D. CDR3 residues: CASSTVWFSLDALGYTF. CDR3 sequence (DNA): TGTGCCAGCAGTACCGTTTGGTTTTCCCTGGACGCGCTCGGCTACACCTTC.